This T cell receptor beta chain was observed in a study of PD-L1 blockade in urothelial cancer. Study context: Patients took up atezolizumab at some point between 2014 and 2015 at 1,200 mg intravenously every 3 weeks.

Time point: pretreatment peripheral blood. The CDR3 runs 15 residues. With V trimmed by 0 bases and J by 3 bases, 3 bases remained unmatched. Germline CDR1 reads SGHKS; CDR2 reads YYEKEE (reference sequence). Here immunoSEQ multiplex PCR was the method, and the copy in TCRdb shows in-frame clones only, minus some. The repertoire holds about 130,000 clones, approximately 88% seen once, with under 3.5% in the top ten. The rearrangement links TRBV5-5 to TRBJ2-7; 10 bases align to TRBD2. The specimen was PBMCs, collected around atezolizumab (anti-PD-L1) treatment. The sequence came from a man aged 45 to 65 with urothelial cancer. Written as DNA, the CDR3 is TGTGCCAGCAGCTTGGGCCCTAGCGGGAGCTACGAGCAGTACTTC. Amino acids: CASSLGPSGSYEQYF.